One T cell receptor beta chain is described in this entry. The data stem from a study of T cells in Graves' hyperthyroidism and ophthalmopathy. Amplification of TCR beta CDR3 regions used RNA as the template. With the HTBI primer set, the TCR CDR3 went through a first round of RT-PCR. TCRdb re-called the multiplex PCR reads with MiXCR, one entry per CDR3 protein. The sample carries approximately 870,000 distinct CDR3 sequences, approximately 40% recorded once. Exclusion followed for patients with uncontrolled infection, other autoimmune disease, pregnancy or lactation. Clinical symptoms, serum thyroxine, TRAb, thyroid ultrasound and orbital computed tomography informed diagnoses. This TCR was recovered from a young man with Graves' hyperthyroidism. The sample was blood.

The CDR3 protein is CSARDIRQDIAYEQYF. The CDR3 DNA follows: TGCAGTGCTAGAGATATCAGGCAGGACATAGCCTACGAGCAGTACTTC. The chain couples TRBV20-1 to TRBJ2-7; possibly TRBD1 for D (5 bases). With 0 bases removed from V and 2 bases from J, the gap between germline ends came to 17 bases. This CDR3 comprises 16 residues. CDR1 is DFQATT and CDR2 is SNEGSKA in the germline V gene (reference sequence).